This TCR beta chain was obtained from a study of T cells in Graves' hyperthyroidism and ophthalmopathy (dated by TCRdb to between 2017 and 2020). In the study overall: Peripheral blood was collected at initial diagnosis, before any treatment. A discovery cohort of about a hundred patients, 43 with Graves' ophthalmopathy and 55 to 60 with stable Graves' hyperthyroidism, was used to find distinguishing TCR V-J signatures. An independent validation cohort of under 20 hyperthyroidism patients and about 16 patients who later progressed to ophthalmopathy tested prospective prediction of ophthalmopathy. The 80 to 100 discovery patients were randomly divided into training and test sets at a 7:3 ratio. Thyroid tissue and blood T-cell repertoires from six Graves' hyperthyroidism patients were also compared in the study. Once sampling was done, hyperthyroidism patients were given methimazole at a starting dose of 30 mg daily, whereas ophthalmopathy patients were given high-dose intravenous methylprednisolone. According to the paper, TCR Vbeta CDR3 sequencing was carried out on 135 peripheral blood samples, which came from 40 to 45 ophthalmopathy, 80 or so hyperthyroidism and approximately 17 progressor patients. What the work shows at the level of the full study, not this receptor alone: Most expanded thyroid clonotypes (frequency above 0.001) were also detected in blood, suggesting blood repertoires may reflect thyroid immune responses. Sample size was not statistically predetermined, and investigators were not blinded to group allocation. During validation, the model predicted progression to ophthalmopathy a median of around 7 months ahead of onset, with roughly 65% sensitivity and 72% to 80% specificity. In cross-validation, a model built on a 13 V-J signature told ophthalmopathy apart from stable hyperthyroidism with roughly 87% sensitivity and approximately 81% specificity, and in testing the same model reached 80%/75%.

The TCR beta CDR3 regions were amplified from the RNA transcripts. The TCR CDR3 was subjected to a first round of RT-PCR using the HTBI primer set and the Qiagen OneStep RT-PCR kit. A second multiplex PCR round built the libraries, followed by size selection and purification. The libraries were sequenced on an Illumina HiSeq2000 using paired-end 100 bp reads. For the original study's pipeline: SOAPnuke was used to process the raw data, removing reads that contained adapters or uncalled bases, had a mean Phred below 15, or lacked an exact match to the constant primer or identifier. COPE v1.2.5 was used to merge high-quality paired reads, and clonotypes were defined as unique nucleotide sequences. Clonotypes were aligned to IMGT TRBV, TRBD and TRBJ reference segments using MiTCR v1.1. Analysis was restricted to V-J combinations with a frequency above 0.0001, which covered 99.2% of repertoires. A TCS score was defined as the ratio between F50 (clonal expansion) and ExV (chaos), using BLOSUM62-based TCRdist between CDR3 peptides within each V-J. Welch's t-statistics and random forest reduced around 520 V-J features to roughly 13, which were used in a naive Bayes classifier (R e1071). TCRdb took the public reads, trimmed them with fastp at Q25, ran MiXCR for clone calling and kept in-frame beta chains. Merged by CDR3 protein, the rows form single entries marked with the most common genes and DNA. The V and J calls reflect TCRdb's pipeline rather than the authors' work. For this sample there are some 400,000 distinct CDR3 sequences; 15% to 20% appear just once. The ten largest clones capture approximately 4% of the sample.

Stable Graves' hyperthyroidism was defined as the absence of progression to ophthalmopathy over 18 months of follow-up. Hyperthyroidism patients were newly diagnosed, with disease duration under 2 months, and aged 18 to 65 years. The study excluded patients with uncontrolled infections, other autoimmune diseases, pregnancy or lactation. Diagnoses were based on clinical symptoms, serum thyroxine and TRAb, thyroid ultrasound and orbital computed tomography. PBMCs were separated from roughly 10 ml of fresh peripheral blood using Ficoll-Paque density gradient centrifugation. Trizol reagent was used to extract total RNA, and RNA quality was then checked on an Agilent 2100 Bioanalyzer. This clonotype was seen only a few times. Its antigen specificity is not known. No base-level quality is on record; no much larger clone is a single base apart. From its cysteine to its phenylalanine, the CDR3 spans 16 amino acids. Only the CDR3 DNA is retained, 48 bases long and in frame from the first base. Germline trimming amounts to 7 bases on V and 8 bases on J, with 12 as the count of junction bases outside the gene matches. Sequences LGHNA (CDR1) and YNFKEQ (CDR2) are obtained from the germline V gene.

The TCR originated in a young woman with Graves' hyperthyroidism. This chain is built from TRBV4-2 and TRBJ2-4; TRBD2 lines up with 12 middle nucleotides. Sequenced input: blood. The CDR3 is CASTSGLAGGADIQYF. The DNA sequence follows: TGTGCCAGCACCTCCGGGCTAGCGGGGGGGGCGGACATTCAGTACTTC.